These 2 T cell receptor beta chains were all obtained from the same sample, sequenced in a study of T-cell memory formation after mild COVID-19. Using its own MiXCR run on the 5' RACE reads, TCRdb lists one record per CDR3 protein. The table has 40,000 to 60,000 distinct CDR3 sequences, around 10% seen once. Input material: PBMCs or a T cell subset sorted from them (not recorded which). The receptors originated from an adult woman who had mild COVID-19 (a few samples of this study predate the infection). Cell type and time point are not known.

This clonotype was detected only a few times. The CDR3 here is CASSFVGGQAIYEQYF. The CDR3 DNA sequence: TGTGCCAGCAGCTTCGTTGGGGGACAGGCCATCTACGAGCAGTACTTC. The chain has TRBV7-8 and TRBJ2-7; 8 bases match TRBD1. V gave up 3 bases and J gave up 3 bases; unmatched junction bases: 10. The germline gives CDR1 SGHVS, CDR2 FQNEAQ. CDR3 length: 16 amino acids. Combining the CDR3 with reference TRBV7-8 and TRBJ2-7 gives the whole variable domain GAGVSQSPRYKVAKRGQDVALRCDPISGHVSLFWYQQALGQGPEFLTYFQNEAQLDKSGLPSDRFFAERPEGSVSTLKIQRTQQEDSAVYLCASSFVGGQAIYEQYFGPGTRLTVT.

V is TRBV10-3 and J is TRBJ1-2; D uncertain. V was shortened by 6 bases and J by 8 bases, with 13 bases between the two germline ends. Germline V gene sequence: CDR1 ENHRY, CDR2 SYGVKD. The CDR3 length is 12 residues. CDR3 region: CAISASRRGYTF. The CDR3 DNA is TGTGCCATCAGCGCTTCGAGGCGAGGCTACACCTTC.